This T cell receptor (beta chain) is from a study of T cells in Graves' hyperthyroidism and ophthalmopathy. This clonotype was seen a few times. Germline V gives CDR1 MDHEN, CDR2 SYDVKM. This CDR3 contains 16 residues. V shed 2 bases, J shed 9 bases, and the junction held 8 bases outside the gene matches. Every diagnosis used clinical symptoms, serum thyroxine and TRAb, thyroid ultrasound and orbital computed tomography. TCR beta CDR3 regions were amplified from RNA transcripts. The TCR CDR3 first-round RT-PCR relied on the HTBI primer set. A single record per CDR3 protein comes from TCRdb applying MiXCR to the multiplex PCR reads. Of approximately 640,000 distinct CDR3 sequences in the sample, 16% were seen once.

Material: blood. This rearrangement joins TRBV28 to TRBJ2-1; 12 nucleotides align to TRBD1. The receptor comes from a woman in her 30s with Graves' hyperthyroidism. The CDR3 DNA reads as TGTGCCAGCAGTTTACCGGGACAGGGGGCGCGGATTGAGCAGTTCTTC. It is translated as CASSLPGQGARIEQFF.